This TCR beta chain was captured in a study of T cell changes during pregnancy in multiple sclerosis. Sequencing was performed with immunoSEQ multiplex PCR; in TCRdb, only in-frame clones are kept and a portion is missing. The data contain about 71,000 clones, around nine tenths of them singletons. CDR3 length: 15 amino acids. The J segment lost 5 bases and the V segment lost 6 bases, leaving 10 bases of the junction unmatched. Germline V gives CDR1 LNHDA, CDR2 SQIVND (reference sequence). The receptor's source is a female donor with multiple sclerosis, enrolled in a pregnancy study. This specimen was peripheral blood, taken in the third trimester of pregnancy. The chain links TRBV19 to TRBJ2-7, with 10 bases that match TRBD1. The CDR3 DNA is TGTGCCAGTAGGCTCAGGGACAGGGGATTCCACGAGCAGTACTTC. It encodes CASRLRDRGFHEQYF.